Presented here are 27 T cell receptor beta chains from one specimen sequenced in a study of blood T cell repertoires in COVID-19. TCRdb's table, derived via immunoSEQ multiplex PCR, lists solely in-frame clones and lacks some. The top ten clones hold roughly 9.2% of a sample with over 150,000 clones, roughly 84% of them seen once. Sequencing used peripheral blood. Receptor source: a woman of 80 years or more with active or convalescent COVID-19.

There are a few counts of this clone. J is TRBJ2-2 and V is TRBV5-6, with 8 bases that match TRBD1. Unmatched junction bases numbered 5, after V lost 4 bases and J lost 3 bases. The CDR3 covers 15 residues. Looked up from germline, CDR1 is SGHDT and CDR2 is YYEEEE. The CDR3 reads CASSTGTGDTGELFF. The CDR3 DNA reads as TGTGCCAGCAGCACGGGGACAGGAGACACCGGGGAGCTGTTTTTT.

The chain links TRBV2 to TRBJ2-4, with TRBD1 matching over 9 bases. This CDR3 has 13 residues. The ends lost 7 bases at V and 16 bases at J; junction bases unmatched: 14. Germline V gives CDR1 SNHLY, CDR2 FYNNEI. CDR3 nucleotides: TGTGCCAGCACCCGACAGGAGACAGGGGGTTCTTACTTC. It is translated as CASTRQETGGSYF.

This chain uses TRBV4-3 with TRBJ2-4; a possible D gene is TRBD1 (6 bases). Per the germline V gene, CDR1 is LGHNA and CDR2 is YSLEER. The CDR3 length is 18 residues. Trimming stripped 0 bases from V and 0 bases from J, with 15 bases between. Written as DNA, the CDR3 is TGCGCCAGCAGCCAAGAAGGGGGAGTCCTGAGAGCCAAAAACATTCAGTACTTC. This translates into CASSQEGGVLRAKNIQYF.

This clone came up a few times. The V call is TRBV5-1, the J call TRBJ2-2, with TRBD1 matching over 9 bases. The germline V gene encodes CDR1 SGHRS and CDR2 YFSETQ. Trimming at V came to 6 bases and at J to 5 bases, leaving 5 bases not matched to a gene. CDR3 size: 14 residues. DNA for the CDR3: TGCGCCAGCAAGGGGACAGGGAGGACCGGGGAGCTGTTTTTT. Its translation is CASKGTGRTGELFF. The whole variable domain, filled in from reference TRBV5-1 and TRBJ2-2, reads KAGVTQTPRYLIKTRGQQVTLSCSPISGHRSVSWYQQTPGQGLQFLFEYFSETQRNKGNFPGRFSGRQFSNSRSEMNVSTLELGDSALYLCASKGTGRTGELFFGEGSRLTVL.

The rearrangement uses TRBV5-4 and TRBJ1-2; 9 bases are a match to TRBD1. CDR3 size: 15 residues. The V gene end was trimmed by 3 bases and the J gene end by 4 bases; junction bases not matched to a gene: 7. In germline, CDR1 is SGHNT, CDR2 YYREEE (reference sequence). For the CDR3, the DNA is TGTGCCAGCAGCTCCCGGGACAGGGCTACCTATGGCTACACCTTC. As protein: CASSSRDRATYGYTF. The full variable domain, with the rest looked up from reference TRBV5-4 and TRBJ1-2, is ETGVTQSPTHLIKTRGQQVTLRCSSQSGHNTVSWYQQALGQGPQFIFQYYREEENGRGNFPPRFSGLQFPNYSSELNVNALELDDSALYLCASSSRDRATYGYTFGSGTRLTVV.

The rearrangement joins TRBV6-5 to TRBJ2-7; D is possibly TRBD1 (7 bases). In germline, CDR1 is MNHEY, CDR2 SVGAGI. Trimming removed 4 bases from V and 4 bases from J, with 17 bases in between. CDR3 length: 15 residues. The CDR3 reads CASSFQGGTRYEQYF. The CDR3, as DNA: TGTGCCAGCAGTTTCCAGGGGGGCACGAGATACGAGCAGTACTTC.

The chain is built from TRBV12-5 and TRBJ2-5; 9 bases map to TRBD1. From germline, CDR1 is LGHNT and CDR2 FRNRAP. CDR3 size: 15 residues. The trim removed 1 base at V and 2 bases at J, leaving 2 bases unmatched. The CDR3 loop reads CASGLGGQGQETQYF. CDR3 sequence (DNA): TGTGCTAGTGGTTTGGGAGGACAGGGGCAAGAGACCCAGTACTTC.

The rearrangement links TRBV11-3 to TRBJ2-2; perhaps TRBD1 as D (6 bases). The CDR3 runs 15 residues. Germline CDR1 is SGHNT and CDR2 is YENEEA. The V end was cut by 3 bases, the J end by 4 bases, with 12 bases between. This chain's CDR3 is CASSFITGTTGELFF. The CDR3 coding sequence is TGTGCCAGCAGCTTCATTACAGGGACCACCGGGGAGCTGTTTTTT.

CDR3 region: CASSRQAIFVEQYF. The CDR3 coding sequence is TGTGCCAGCAGCCGACAGGCTATTTTCGTCGAGCAGTACTTC. The chain recombines TRBV27 with TRBJ2-7, with TRBD1 as a possible D gene (6 bases). From germline, CDR1 is MNHEY and CDR2 SMNVEV (reference sequence). CDR3 length: 14 residues. Trimming removed 6 bases at V and 6 bases at J, with 18 bases between.

The V gene is TRBV5-1, the J gene TRBJ2-1; perhaps TRBD1 as D (6 bases). The germline V gene has CDR1 SGHRS and CDR2 YFSETQ. The CDR3 loop spans 13 amino acids. Between the trimmed V and J ends, which lost 4 bases and 6 bases, there was a span of 11 bases. The CDR3 sequence: CASSPTGFNEQFF. The CDR3 DNA follows: TGCGCCAGCAGCCCCACAGGGTTCAATGAGCAGTTCTTC.

The genes are TRBV29-1 and TRBJ1-2; unclear D gene. The germline CDR1 and CDR2 sequences are SQVTM and ANQGSEA. The CDR3 contains 13 residues. Between the trimmed V and J ends, which lost 6 bases and 2 bases, there was a span of 13 bases. The CDR3 is CSVTPGVNYGYTF. DNA for the CDR3: TGCAGCGTCACCCCCGGGGTCAACTATGGCTACACCTTC.

The chain employs TRBV4-1 and TRBJ1-2, with TRBD1 matching 10 bases. Germline V gene data show CDR1 as MGHRA and CDR2 as YSYEKL. The CDR3 runs 15 residues. J was trimmed by 6 bases and V by 3 bases; bases with no gene match: 7. The CDR3 nucleotides are TGCGCCAGCAGCCAGACTTGGACAGGGGGTGATGGCTACACCTTC. Translation gives CASSQTWTGGDGYTF.

The rearrangement uses TRBV7-3 and TRBJ2-6; no firm D call. Germline assignment: CDR1 SGHTA and CDR2 FQGTGA. V lost 5 bases and J lost 0, with 8 bases in between. The CDR3 spans 15 residues. The CDR3 DNA follows: TGTGCCAGCAGCCCGACTCTCTCTGGGGCCAACGTCCTGACTTTC. Residues: CASSPTLSGANVLTF.

CDR3 sequence: CASSEALGRENTEAFF. The DNA of the CDR3 is TGTGCCAGCAGTGAAGCGCTGGGCAGGGAGAACACTGAAGCTTTCTTT. The chain combines TRBV2 with TRBJ1-1; D might be TRBD1 (5 bases). This CDR3 region has 16 residues. V was cut by 0 bases and J by 1 base, with 12 bases left in between. Germline CDR1 reads SNHLY; CDR2 reads FYNNEI.

The rearrangement links TRBV5-6 to TRBJ2-7; weak D call: TRBD2 (5 bases). Looked up from germline, CDR1 is SGHDT and CDR2 is YYEEEE. The CDR3 contains 17 residues. Between the trimmed V and J ends, which lost 0 bases and 4 bases, there was a span of 20 bases. In DNA, the CDR3 is TGTGCCAGCAGCTTGGACAACGGGCAGAACCGCGGGTACGAGCAGTACTTC. This sequence encodes CASSLDNGQNRGYEQYF.

J is TRBJ1-1 and V is TRBV18; possible D gene TRBD1, 6 bases. V lost 3 bases, J lost 4 bases, and 15 bases lay in between. This CDR3 region has 15 residues. Germline CDR1 reads KGHSH; CDR2 reads LQKENI. Here the CDR3 DNA reads TGTGCCAGCTCACCGGCACAGGGAGTATTCACTGAAGCTTTCTTT. Translating it yields CASSPAQGVFTEAFF.

V usage is TRBV25-1 and J usage is TRBJ2-2; TRBD1 matches 8 bases. J was trimmed by 6 bases and V by 3 bases; bases with no gene match: 6. CDR3 size: 15 residues. Germline CDR1 MGHDK, CDR2 SYGVNS. The CDR3 nucleotides are TGTGCCAGCAGTGATCCCTGGACAGGGTCCGGGGAGCTGTTTTTT. Its translation: CASSDPWTGSGELFF.

This chain connects TRBV4-1 to TRBJ2-3; 8 bases align to TRBD2. Germline V gene data show CDR1 as MGHRA and CDR2 as YSYEKL. CDR3 size: 15 residues. V shed 4 bases, J shed 0 bases, and the junction held 3 bases outside the gene matches. CDR3: CASSRVAGSTDTQYF. CDR3 nucleotides: TGCGCCAGCAGCCGTGTAGCGGGGAGCACAGATACGCAGTATTTT.

V usage is TRBV7-8 and J usage is TRBJ2-7; 7 bases fit TRBD1. Germline lookup yields CDR1 SGHVS and CDR2 FQNEAQ. This CDR3 has 15 amino acids. With 1 base clipped from V and 1 base from J, the junction kept 4 bases outside the gene matches. Here the CDR3 DNA reads TGTGCCAGCAGCTTAGGGGGACAGCTATCCTACGAGCAGTACTTC. It translates to CASSLGGQLSYEQYF.

Concerning this clone: The same CDR3 also results from other DNA sequences found in this sample. The J gene is TRBJ1-5, the V gene TRBV2; 7 bases agree with TRBD1. V lost 2 bases and J lost 4; bases outside the gene matches: 2. From germline, CDR1 is SNHLY and CDR2 FYNNEI. CDR3 length: 14 residues. The CDR3 here is CASSEQGGNQPQHF. CDR3 nucleotide sequence: TGTGCCAGCAGTGAACAGGGGGGTAATCAGCCCCAGCATTTT.

The chain recombines TRBV19 with TRBJ2-7; the D gene is possibly TRBD1 (5 bases). The V end lost 2 bases, the J end lost 3 bases, and 8 bases lay between the germline ends. This CDR3 is 13 amino acids long. In germline, CDR1 is LNHDA, CDR2 SQIVND (reference sequence). The CDR3 bases are TGTGCCAGTAGTATAAAGGACAACTACGAGCAGTACTTC. Its translation: CASSIKDNYEQYF.

This chain connects TRBV24-1 to TRBJ2-3; TRBD1 agrees at 8 bases. J lost 4 bases, V lost 5 bases, and 7 bases had no gene match. CDR1 and CDR2 from the germline V gene are KGHDR and SFDVKD. The CDR3 covers 15 residues. The CDR3: CATSADRGIADTQYF. The CDR3 DNA reads as TGTGCCACCAGTGCTGACAGGGGAATCGCAGATACGCAGTATTTT.

The chain employs TRBV12-3 or TRBV12-4 and TRBJ1-2; maybe TRBD1 (5 bases). V was pared by 4 bases and J by 4 bases, with 10 bases between. The CDR3 runs 13 residues. CDR3 protein: CASSWGVSYGYTF. CDR3 nucleotide sequence: TGTGCCAGCAGTTGGGGGGTCTCCTATGGCTACACCTTC.

This clone was observed a handful of times. This rearrangement joins TRBV12-5 to TRBJ1-4; 7 bases are a match to TRBD1. Germline CDR1 LGHNT, CDR2 FRNRAP. J gave up 7 bases and V 3 bases, and 5 bases lay outside the gene matches. The CDR3 has 14 amino acids. CDR3 DNA: TGTGCTAGTGGTTTAGGAAGACAGGGTGAAAAACTGTTTTTT. This sequence encodes CASGLGRQGEKLFF.

This chain links TRBV15 with TRBJ2-3; 11 nucleotides align to TRBD1. The trim removed 5 bases at V and 3 bases at J, leaving 7 bases unmatched. CDR1 and CDR2 from the germline V gene are LNHNV and YYDKDF (reference sequence). The CDR3 spans 16 residues. The CDR3 sequence is CATSAGTGGETDTQYF. For the CDR3, the DNA is TGTGCCACCAGCGCCGGGACAGGGGGGGAGACAGATACGCAGTATTTT.

The table lists this clone with a few counts. The V gene is TRBV24-1, the J gene TRBJ1-5; D not certain. V gave up 7 bases and J gave up 2 bases, with 14 bases separating them. The CDR3 is 15 amino acids. Germline-derived CDR1 and CDR2 are KGHDR and SFDVKD. The CDR3 loop is CATSPEGRRNQPQHF. The CDR3 DNA follows: TGTGCCACCAGCCCTGAGGGAAGACGCAATCAGCCCCAGCATTTT.

The J gene is TRBJ2-7, the V gene TRBV7-2, with D hard to call. The CDR3 runs 12 residues. CDR1 and CDR2 (germline): SGHTA, FQGNSA. Between the trimmed V and J ends, which lost 5 bases and 3 bases, there was a span of 8 bases. In DNA form, the CDR3 reads TGTGCCAGCAGCGACATTTTCTACGAGCAGTACTTC. Its translation is CASSDIFYEQYF.